A selection of T cell receptor beta chains follows, all from one sample in a study of T-cell reconstitution after alpha-beta-depleted transplantation in children. TCRdb processed the PCR reads anew with MiXCR; each CDR3 protein has one entry. The table includes over 45,000 distinct CDR3 sequences, 5.5% to 7.5% detected once. The material sequenced was PBMCs, mostly from graft donor cells, taken 60 days after TCRalphabeta/CD19-depleted stem cell transplant. The receptors were gathered from a female patient aged 2 to 10 who had a stem cell transplant for aplastic anemia, so the T cells may come from the graft donor. The CDR3 runs from the conserved cysteine through the conserved F or W. A D gene is named only where the DNA matches it firmly. Expanded clones are given a class, and other clones once, few, many or no size at all.

v_gene: TRBV3-1; d_gene: -; j_gene: TRBJ2-1; abundance: many; CDR3nt: TGTGCCAGCAGCCCGCCGGGGAACAGGAGGGATGAGCAGTTCTTC; CDR3aa: CASSPPGNRRDEQFF
v_gene: TRBV21-1; d_gene: -; j_gene: TRBJ2-5; abundance: many; CDR3nt: TGTGCCAGCAGCAAAGAGACGGCTAAGTACTTC; CDR3aa: CASSKETAKYF
v_gene: TRBV12-3/TRBV12-4; d_gene: TRBD1; j_gene: TRBJ1-5; abundance: many; CDR3nt: TGTGCCAGCAGTTTCCGGGACAGGGGCAATCAGCCCCAGCATTTT; CDR3aa: CASSFRDRGNQPQHF
v_gene: TRBV18; d_gene: -; j_gene: TRBJ2-1; abundance: many; CDR3nt: TGTGCCAGCTCACCTCGCGGAGCTTACAATGAGCAGTTCTTC; CDR3aa: CASSPRGAYNEQFF
v_gene: TRBV5-5; d_gene: -; j_gene: TRBJ2-5; abundance: many; CDR3nt: TGTGCCAGCAGCTTGGAACAAGTCCAAGAGACCCAGTACTTC; CDR3aa: CASSLEQVQETQYF
v_gene: TRBV4-2; d_gene: -; j_gene: TRBJ2-3; abundance: many; CDR3nt: TGTGCCAGCAGCCATCCGGGGGGCCATGGAGATACGCAGTATTTT; CDR3aa: CASSHPGGHGDTQYF
v_gene: TRBV7-9; d_gene: TRBD2; j_gene: TRBJ2-2; abundance: many; CDR3nt: TGTGCCAGCAGCCCTCCGACTAGCGGAAACACCGGGGAGCTGTTTTTT; CDR3aa: CASSPPTSGNTGELFF
v_gene: TRBV10-3; d_gene: -; j_gene: TRBJ1-3; abundance: many; CDR3nt: TGTGCCATCAGTGAGTCGGGAGGGCCATCCTCTGGAAACACCATATATTTT; CDR3aa: CAISESGGPSSGNTIYF
v_gene: TRBV7-9; d_gene: -; j_gene: TRBJ1-1; abundance: -; CDR3nt: TGTGCCAGCCTTCCCTCAGGGACGGGGAACACTGAAGCTTTCTTT; CDR3aa: CASLPSGTGNTEAFF
v_gene: TRBV28; d_gene: TRBD1; j_gene: TRBJ1-1; abundance: many; CDR3nt: TGTGCCAGCTTAGGGGCAGGGGGCGAAAACACTGAAGCTTTCTTT; CDR3aa: CASLGAGGENTEAFF
v_gene: TRBV10-3; d_gene: TRBD1; j_gene: TRBJ1-5; abundance: many; CDR3nt: TGTGCCATCAGTCAGGGGGCTGGCAATCAGCCCCAGCATTTT; CDR3aa: CAISQGAGNQPQHF
v_gene: TRBV29-1; d_gene: TRBD1; j_gene: TRBJ2-5; abundance: many; CDR3nt: TGCAGCGTTGCGGGGACAGGGGCAGAGACCCAGTACTTC; CDR3aa: CSVAGTGAETQYF
v_gene: TRBV27; d_gene: -; j_gene: TRBJ2-7; abundance: many; CDR3nt: TGTGCCAGCAGTTCCCACCTTACCGGACGGGCGGGCGAGCAGTACTTC; CDR3aa: CASSSHLTGRAGEQYF
v_gene: TRBV3-1; d_gene: TRBD2; j_gene: TRBJ2-7; abundance: -; CDR3nt: TGTGCCAGCAGCCCCCATCGGCGGGGGGGCCGGGAGCAGTACTTC; CDR3aa: CASSPHRRGGREQYF
v_gene: TRBV6-1; d_gene: -; j_gene: TRBJ1-5; abundance: many; CDR3nt: TGTGCCAGCAGTGCCCGGGTCCATCAGCCCCAGCATTTT; CDR3aa: CASSARVHQPQHF
v_gene: TRBV10-2; d_gene: -; j_gene: TRBJ1-1; abundance: many; CDR3nt: TGCGCCAGCACGAAACAGGGCATGAACACTGAAGCTTTCTTT; CDR3aa: CASTKQGMNTEAFF
v_gene: TRBV24-1; d_gene: TRBD2; j_gene: TRBJ2-7; abundance: many; CDR3nt: TGTGCCAGCAAACCGGGACTAGCGGGAGGGGCCTACGAGCAGTACTTC; CDR3aa: CASKPGLAGGAYEQYF
v_gene: TRBV6-5; d_gene: TRBD1; j_gene: TRBJ1-5; abundance: few; CDR3nt: TGTGCCAGCAGTTGGAAACAGGGGGGGAATCAGCCCCAGCATTTT; CDR3aa: CASSWKQGGNQPQHF
v_gene: TRBV7-2; d_gene: -; j_gene: TRBJ2-7; abundance: many; CDR3nt: TGTGCCAGCAGCTTACCCTCAGGGTACGAGCAGTACTTC; CDR3aa: CASSLPSGYEQYF
v_gene: TRBV2; d_gene: -; j_gene: TRBJ2-1; abundance: -; CDR3nt: TGTGCCAGCAGTGAAGCATCCGCCGGCAATGAGCAGTTCTTC; CDR3aa: CASSEASAGNEQFF
v_gene: TRBV10-3; d_gene: -; j_gene: TRBJ2-2; abundance: many; CDR3nt: TGTGCCATCAGTGCCCAGGCTCCGGGCGCCGGGGAGCTGTTTTTT; CDR3aa: CAISAQAPGAGELFF
v_gene: TRBV2; d_gene: -; j_gene: TRBJ2-7; abundance: many; CDR3nt: TGTGCCAGCAGTTTGTCCGAGCAGTACTTC; CDR3aa: CASSLSEQYF
v_gene: TRBV20-1; d_gene: -; j_gene: TRBJ1-1; abundance: few; CDR3nt: TGCAGTGCTAGAACAGCTATGAACACTGAAGCTTTCTTT; CDR3aa: CSARTAMNTEAFF
v_gene: TRBV4-2; d_gene: TRBD2; j_gene: TRBJ2-7; abundance: many; CDR3nt: TGTGCCAGCAGCCAAGTTCTCGCTAGCGGGAGCTACGAGCAGTACTTC; CDR3aa: CASSQVLASGSYEQYF
v_gene: TRBV20-1; d_gene: -; j_gene: TRBJ1-5; abundance: many; CDR3nt: TGCAGTGCTAGTCTGGACAGCAATCAGCCCCAGCATTTT; CDR3aa: CSASLDSNQPQHF
v_gene: TRBV18; d_gene: -; j_gene: TRBJ2-1; abundance: many; CDR3nt: TGTGCCAGCTCACCATCTAAAGGGCGGAATGAGCAGTTCTTC; CDR3aa: CASSPSKGRNEQFF
v_gene: TRBV5-1; d_gene: TRBD1; j_gene: TRBJ1-1; abundance: many; CDR3nt: TGCGCCAGCAGCTTGGCAAGGGGGCCTGAAGCTTTCTTT; CDR3aa: CASSLARGPEAFF
v_gene: TRBV7-9; d_gene: TRBD1; j_gene: TRBJ2-5; abundance: many; CDR3nt: TGTGCCAGCAGCTCCCCGGGACAGGGCGCAGAGACCCAGTACTTC; CDR3aa: CASSSPGQGAETQYF
v_gene: TRBV10-3; d_gene: TRBD2; j_gene: TRBJ2-5; abundance: many; CDR3nt: TGTGCCATCAGTGCAAGCGGGAGAGAGACCCAGTACTTC; CDR3aa: CAISASGRETQYF
v_gene: TRBV5-6; d_gene: TRBD1; j_gene: TRBJ1-3; abundance: many; CDR3nt: TGTGCCAGCAGCTTGGGGGACAGATTTGGAAACACCATATATTTT; CDR3aa: CASSLGDRFGNTIYF
v_gene: TRBV7-2; d_gene: -; j_gene: TRBJ1-4; abundance: few; CDR3nt: TGTGCCAGCAGCCGCATCTCAGGGACTAATGAAAAACTGTTTTTT; CDR3aa: CASSRISGTNEKLFF
v_gene: TRBV30; d_gene: -; j_gene: TRBJ2-3; abundance: -; CDR3nt: TGTGCCTGGAGTGTAGGACCGTTAACAGATACGCAGTATTTT; CDR3aa: CAWSVGPLTDTQYF
v_gene: TRBV4-1; d_gene: TRBD1; j_gene: TRBJ2-5; abundance: many; CDR3nt: TGCGCCAGCAGCCAAGATGGGACAGTCGAAGAGACCCAGTACTTC; CDR3aa: CASSQDGTVEETQYF
v_gene: TRBV6-2/TRBV6-3; d_gene: -; j_gene: TRBJ2-5; abundance: many; CDR3nt: TGTGCCAGCAGTAGAGGGATTAATCGAAGCCCAGAGACCCAGTACTTC; CDR3aa: CASSRGINRSPETQYF
v_gene: TRBV7-3; d_gene: -; j_gene: TRBJ2-7; abundance: few; CDR3nt: TGTGCCAGCAGCCAACAGGGATTAAGCTCCTACGAGCAGTACTTC; CDR3aa: CASSQQGLSSYEQYF
v_gene: TRBV5-6; d_gene: -; j_gene: TRBJ2-2; abundance: many; CDR3nt: TGTGCCAGCAGCTTGGGCAGGGAACCCTACACCGGGGAGCTGTTTTTT; CDR3aa: CASSLGREPYTGELFF
v_gene: TRBV20-1; d_gene: TRBD2; j_gene: TRBJ2-1; abundance: many; CDR3nt: TGCAGTGCTAGACCCCTAGCGGGAGTTAATGAGCAGTTCTTC; CDR3aa: CSARPLAGVNEQFF
v_gene: TRBV7-2; d_gene: TRBD2; j_gene: TRBJ2-5; abundance: many; CDR3nt: TGTGCCAGCAGCTTAGGACTAGCTGAGACCCAGTACTTC; CDR3aa: CASSLGLAETQYF
v_gene: TRBV24-1; d_gene: TRBD1; j_gene: TRBJ2-2; abundance: -; CDR3nt: TGTGCCACCAGAGGGGGCGCGAACACCGGGGAGCTGTTTTTT; CDR3aa: CATRGGANTGELFF
v_gene: TRBV4-1; d_gene: -; j_gene: TRBJ2-7; abundance: few; CDR3nt: TGCGCCAGCAGCCAAGATCTTAGTCAGGGGGGGTACGAGCAGTACTTC; CDR3aa: CASSQDLSQGGYEQYF
v_gene: TRBV10-3; d_gene: -; j_gene: TRBJ2-2; abundance: few; CDR3nt: TGTGCCATCAGTGAGCAGGGCGGCACCGGGGAGCTGTTTTTT; CDR3aa: CAISEQGGTGELFF
v_gene: TRBV6-5; d_gene: -; j_gene: TRBJ1-5; abundance: -; CDR3nt: TGTGCCAGCAGCATTGAGAGAGGACATCAGCCCCAGCATTTT; CDR3aa: CASSIERGHQPQHF
v_gene: TRBV20-1; d_gene: TRBD2; j_gene: TRBJ2-2; abundance: many; CDR3nt: TGCAGTGCTAGGTCTGGCGGGAGCTGGAACACCGGGGAGCTGTTTTTT; CDR3aa: CSARSGGSWNTGELFF
v_gene: TRBV5-5; d_gene: -; j_gene: TRBJ2-1; abundance: many; CDR3nt: TGTGCCAGCAGCCCCCAGGTAGGGACGAATGAGCAGTTCTTC; CDR3aa: CASSPQVGTNEQFF
v_gene: TRBV18; d_gene: TRBD1; j_gene: TRBJ2-7; abundance: medium-sized; CDR3nt: TGTGCCAGCTCACCACGCCCGGACAGGGTACCACGAACGGAGCAGTACTTC; CDR3aa: CASSPRPDRVPRTEQYF
v_gene: TRBV7-3; d_gene: -; j_gene: TRBJ1-1; abundance: many; CDR3nt: TGTGCCAGCAGCTTAGGGTCAGGGTTTGGGGAAGCTTTCTTT; CDR3aa: CASSLGSGFGEAFF
v_gene: TRBV5-1; d_gene: -; j_gene: TRBJ2-3; abundance: many; CDR3nt: TGCGCCAGCAGCTTACGTACTCGTCCTCTGGGCACAGATACGCAGTATTTT; CDR3aa: CASSLRTRPLGTDTQYF
v_gene: TRBV20-1; d_gene: -; j_gene: TRBJ2-3; abundance: many; CDR3nt: TGCAGTGCCGCAACAAGAGATACGCAGTATTTT; CDR3aa: CSAATRDTQYF
v_gene: TRBV25-1; d_gene: TRBD1; j_gene: TRBJ2-7; abundance: many; CDR3nt: TGTGCCAGAGCCTTCCGGACAGGGTTATCCTACGAGCAGTACTTC; CDR3aa: CARAFRTGLSYEQYF
v_gene: TRBV6-6; d_gene: TRBD1; j_gene: TRBJ1-3; abundance: many; CDR3nt: TGTGCCAGCAGTCCAGACAGGGTGAATGGAAACACCATATATTTT; CDR3aa: CASSPDRVNGNTIYF
v_gene: TRBV20-1; d_gene: -; j_gene: TRBJ2-7; abundance: many; CDR3nt: TGCAGTGCTAGAGATTCTGGCGGGTATCAACCCTACGAGCAGTACTTC; CDR3aa: CSARDSGGYQPYEQYF
v_gene: TRBV5-1; d_gene: -; j_gene: TRBJ2-7; abundance: many; CDR3nt: TGCGCCAGCAGCTCGGCGTCTCGGCGAGAGCAGTACTTC; CDR3aa: CASSSASRREQYF
v_gene: TRBV24-1; d_gene: -; j_gene: TRBJ2-1; abundance: many; CDR3nt: TGTGCCACCAGTGATTTAAAGCGCGGCGGGTCACGCAATGAGCAGTTCTTC; CDR3aa: CATSDLKRGGSRNEQFF
v_gene: TRBV7-2; d_gene: -; j_gene: TRBJ1-2; abundance: -; CDR3nt: TGTGCCAGCAGCGTGGACCAAAACTATGGCTACACCTTC; CDR3aa: CASSVDQNYGYTF
v_gene: TRBV10-3; d_gene: TRBD2; j_gene: TRBJ2-1; abundance: many; CDR3nt: TGTGCCATCAGTGACAGACTAGCGGGAGGGGGGAATGAGCAGTTCTTC; CDR3aa: CAISDRLAGGGNEQFF
v_gene: TRBV7-2; d_gene: TRBD1; j_gene: TRBJ2-5; abundance: many; CDR3nt: TGTGCCAGCAGTCTTTTTGGGGACAGAAAAGAGACCCAGTACTTC; CDR3aa: CASSLFGDRKETQYF
v_gene: TRBV11-2; d_gene: -; j_gene: TRBJ2-5; abundance: few; CDR3nt: TGTGCCAGCAGCTTAGATCAGGCTGAGACCCAGTACTTC; CDR3aa: CASSLDQAETQYF
v_gene: TRBV20-1; d_gene: TRBD1; j_gene: TRBJ2-1; abundance: many; CDR3nt: TGCAGTGCTAGCCGGGGACAGGGGATTTACAATGAGCAGTTCTTC; CDR3aa: CSASRGQGIYNEQFF
v_gene: TRBV20-1; d_gene: -; j_gene: TRBJ1-6; abundance: many; CDR3nt: TGCAGTGCTAGAGTACGAGGAGGTTATAATTCACCCCTCCACTTT; CDR3aa: CSARVRGGYNSPLHF